This TCR beta chain stems from a study of T-cell memory formation after mild COVID-19. Overall study findings and caveats: Balance between CD4 and CD8 was seen in clones contracting day 15 to 85, and a CD4+ lean was seen in later expanders. Pre-infection memory contained some responding clones, which suggested that cross-reactive memory had joined.

Using constant-segment primers, 5'RACE produced TCR alpha and TCR beta cDNA libraries carrying sample barcodes and UMIs. TCRdb reprocessed the 5' RACE reads via MiXCR and lists one record per CDR3 protein. Altogether about 200,000 distinct CDR3 sequences are present, approximately 16% being singletons, with the ten largest covering around 1.9%. After removal of 4 bases from V and 5 bases from J, the junction contained 4 bases not matched to a gene. Germline V gene data show CDR1 as SSHAT and CDR2 as FNYEAQ (reference sequence). The CDR3 contains 14 residues. The sample holds a few counts of this clonotype. What it binds is unknown.

This clonotype was obtained from an adult woman who had mild COVID-19 (a few samples of this study predate the infection). Cell type and time point are not known. The sequenced sample was PBMCs or a T cell subset sorted from them (not recorded which). The chain links TRBV7-7 to TRBJ2-5, with 10 bases matching TRBD2. For the CDR3, the DNA is TGTGCCAGCAGCTCGGGACTAGCGCGGGAGACCCAGTACTTC. It encodes CASSSGLARETQYF.